This T cell receptor beta chain originates from a study of blood T cell repertoires in COVID-19. Study-level background: Acute and convalescent COVID-19 samples came from the United States, Italy and Spain. The analysed material was cDNA or gDNA that came from T cells, B-cell-depleted T cells, or PBMCs.

Under the authors' procedure: Using reference gene primer amplification, nucleated cell counts were estimated. Profiled with immunoSEQ multiplex PCR; TCRdb holds only in-frame clones, not every one. From that table come the V and J calls and clone size; the DNA was used to work out D and trimming. The data hold roughly 200,000 clones, with about 90% observed a single time. CDR1 and CDR2 (germline): LGHNA, YNFKEQ. Trimming removed 0 bases at V and 6 bases at J, with 8 bases between. CDR3 length: 13 amino acids. This sequence was found in a man aged 18 to 35 with active or convalescent COVID-19. This chain joins TRBV4-2 and TRBJ1-1; no firm D call. The sequenced sample consisted of peripheral blood. The chain's CDR3 is CASSQDSAPEAFF. Written as DNA, the CDR3 is TGTGCCAGCAGCCAAGACAGCGCACCTGAAGCTTTCTTT.